A selection of T cell receptor beta chains follows, all from one sample in a study of metastatic and nonmetastatic thyroid tumors. TCRdb re-processed the PCR reads through MiXCR. The table includes approximately 41,000 clones, 24% detected once. The sequencing input was tumor tissue. The receptors derive from a female donor with papillary thyroid cancer or a benign thyroid nodule (not recorded which). Some clones in this sample may be carry-over from other donors' samples. Each CDR3 is given with its conserved first and last residue. D genes are given only for firm matches. The size field is filled for only some rows; it gives once, few, many or a size class.

>TRBJ2-7|many|NA|TRBV7-2
TGTGCCAGCAGCTCCACAGGTTACGAGCAGTACTTC
CASSSTGYEQYF
>TRBJ2-7|many|NA|TRBV2
TGTGCCAGCAGTGACCGGAGCTCCTACGAGCAGTACTTC
CASSDRSSYEQYF
>TRBJ1-1|many|NA|TRBV10-3
TGTGCCATCAGTGAGGGGGAGGCCTTGGGTAATGAAGCTTTCTTT
CAISEGEALGNEAFF
>TRBJ1-6|many|NA|TRBV30
TGTGCCTGGAGAAGGGAGGGGACGTCCAATTCACCCCTCCACTTT
CAWRREGTSNSPLHF
>TRBJ2-7|NA|TRBD1|TRBV20-1
TGCAGTGCTAGAGCTCTACAACAGGGGGTGCGGTACGAGCAGTACTTC
CSARALQQGVRYEQYF
>TRBJ2-7|NA|NA|TRBV7-8
TGTGCCAGCAGCTTAGGGGCAGGAATAGCCCATGAGCAGTACTTC
CASSLGAGIAHEQYF
>TRBJ2-7|few|NA|TRBV20-1
TGCAGTGCTAGTAACGACTTTAGCTCCTACGAGCAGTACTTC
CSASNDFSSYEQYF
>TRBJ1-1|NA|NA|TRBV9
TGTGCCAGCAGCGCCCAGGGCCTCACTGAAGCTTTCTTT
CASSAQGLTEAFF
>TRBJ1-4|many|NA|TRBV19
TGTGCCAGTAGTATTGGGTACAGCCGTAATGAAAAACTGTTTTTT
CASSIGYSRNEKLFF
>TRBJ1-6|few|NA|TRBV6-1
TGTGCCAGCAGTGAAGGGCCCGGGACACTAGAAAGTCACCTCCACTTT
CASSEGPGTLESHLHF
>TRBJ2-1|many|NA|TRBV19
TGTGCCAGTAGCCTGGACAGCGACTACAATGAGCAGTTCTTC
CASSLDSDYNEQFF
>TRBJ2-1|NA|NA|TRBV5-1
TGCGCCAGCAGCTTAGGGCACAATGAGCAGTTCTTC
CASSLGHNEQFF
>TRBJ2-5|many|NA|TRBV12-5
TGTGCTAGTGGTTTGGATCTAGCAGAGACCCAGTACTTC
CASGLDLAETQYF
>TRBJ2-7|NA|NA|TRBV9
TGTGCCAGCAGCGTAGGGCTATCTAACGAGCAGTACTTC
CASSVGLSNEQYF
>TRBJ1-1|NA|NA|TRBV3-1
TGTGCCAGCAGCCAAGACAGCCTTAGGGACGGTGAAGCTTTCTTT
CASSQDSLRDGEAFF
>TRBJ1-3|few|NA|TRBV24-1
TGTGCCACCAGAGACCCCGTGCGCTTCTCTGGAAACACCATATATTTT
CATRDPVRFSGNTIYF
>TRBJ1-5|NA|NA|TRBV28
TGTGCCAGCAGTTTTGGGGAGGGCTTCCGCCAGCCCCAGCATTTT
CASSFGEGFRQPQHF
>TRBJ2-1|few|NA|TRBV15
TGTGCCACCAGCAGAGCGGAGGGCAATGAGCAGTTCTTC
CATSRAEGNEQFF
>TRBJ2-2|many|TRBD2|TRBV20-1
TGCAGTGCTAACGAGCGGGAGCCCGGGGAGCTGTTTTTT
CSANEREPGELFF
>TRBJ1-5|few|NA|TRBV10-3
TGTGCCATCAGTGAGGAGGGGATTCAGCCCCAGCATTTT
CAISEEGIQPQHF
>TRBJ2-5|NA|NA|TRBV7-3
TGTGCCAGCAGCCTAGGGGGGAACGAAGAGACCCAGTACTTC
CASSLGGNEETQYF
>TRBJ1-2|NA|TRBD1|TRBV28
TGTGCCAGCAGTTTTTCGACAGGGCTTGGCTACACCTTC
CASSFSTGLGYTF
>TRBJ2-7|few|TRBD2|TRBV27
TGTGCCAGCAGTCGAGGACTAGCGGGAGGGTTAACATCCGAGCAGTACTTC
CASSRGLAGGLTSEQYF
>TRBJ2-7|NA|NA|TRBV6-1
TGTGCCACAAGGAGCATCTCCACTTTCGACGAGCAGTACTTC
CATRSISTFDEQYF
>TRBJ2-7|NA|TRBD2|TRBV18
TGTGCCAGCTCACTGGGGGGGGAGCAGTACTTC
CASSLGGEQYF
>TRBJ2-1|NA|NA|TRBV11-2
TGTGCCAGCAGCTCCAATCCAGGGGTATCCTACAATGAGCAGTTCTTC
CASSSNPGVSYNEQFF
>TRBJ2-7|NA|NA|TRBV6-1
TGTGCCAGCAATGACCAACAGGGTGCGTCCTACGAGCAGTACTTC
CASNDQQGASYEQYF
>TRBJ2-1|once|TRBD1|TRBV18
TGTGCCAGCTCAACCGGGACAGGGTACCACAATGAGCAGTTCTTC
CASSTGTGYHNEQFF
>TRBJ1-5|NA|NA|TRBV24-1
TGTGCCACCAGTGACCCTAAGGACAGTGGCAATCAGCCCCCGCATTTT
CATSDPKDSGNQPPHF
>TRBJ2-7|few|NA|TRBV28
TGTGCCAGCAGTACAATACAGGGATCCGAGCAGTACTTC
CASSTIQGSEQYF
>TRBJ2-7|many|NA|TRBV5-6
TGTGCCAGCAGCGCTGATGGGACCTCCTACGAGCAGTACTTC
CASSADGTSYEQYF